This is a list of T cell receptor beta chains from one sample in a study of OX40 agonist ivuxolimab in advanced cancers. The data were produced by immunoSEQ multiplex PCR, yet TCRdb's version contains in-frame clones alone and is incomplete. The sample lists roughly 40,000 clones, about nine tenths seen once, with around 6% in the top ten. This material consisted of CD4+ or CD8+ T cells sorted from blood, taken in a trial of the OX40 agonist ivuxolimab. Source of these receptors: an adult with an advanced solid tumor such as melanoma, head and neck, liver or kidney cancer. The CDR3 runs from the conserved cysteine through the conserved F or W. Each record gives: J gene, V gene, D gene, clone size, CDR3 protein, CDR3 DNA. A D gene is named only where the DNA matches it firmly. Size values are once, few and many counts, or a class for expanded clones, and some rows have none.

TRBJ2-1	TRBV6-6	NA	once	CASSLRDPRYNEQFF	TGTGCCAGCAGCCTTCGGGACCCTAGGTACAATGAGCAGTTCTTC
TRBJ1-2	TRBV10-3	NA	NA	CAIGVDSNYGYTF	TGTGCCATCGGGGTCGACAGTAATTACGGCTACACCTTC
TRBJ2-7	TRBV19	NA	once	CASSMRAGPSYEQYF	TGTGCCAGTAGTATGAGGGCGGGGCCCTCCTACGAGCAGTACTTC
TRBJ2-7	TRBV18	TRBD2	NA	CASSPGSGRTEQYF	TGTGCCAGCTCACCCGGTAGCGGGAGAACCGAGCAGTACTTC
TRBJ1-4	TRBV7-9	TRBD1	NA	CASRPDRVTNEKLFF	TGTGCCAGCAGGCCCGACAGGGTAACTAATGAAAAACTGTTTTTT
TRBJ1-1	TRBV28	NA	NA	CASSRGMPEAFF	TGTGCCAGCAGTCGGGGTATGCCCGAAGCTTTCTTT
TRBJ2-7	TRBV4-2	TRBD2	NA	CASSQHTGTSGTTRGQYF	TGTGCCAGCAGCCAACATACTGGGACTAGCGGGACGACGAGGGGACAGTACTTC
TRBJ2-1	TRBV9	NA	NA	CASSPRLVTYNEQFF	TGTGCCAGCAGCCCTCGACTAGTAACGTACAATGAGCAGTTCTTC
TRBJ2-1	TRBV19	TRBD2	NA	CASSKLAGGGEQFF	TGTGCCAGTAGTAAACTAGCGGGAGGGGGTGAGCAGTTCTTC
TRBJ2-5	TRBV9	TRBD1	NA	CASSVTGTDQETQYF	TGTGCCAGCAGCGTGACCGGGACAGACCAAGAGACCCAGTACTTC
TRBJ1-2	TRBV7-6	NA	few	CASSLAPRDGYTF	TGTGCCAGCAGCTTAGCGCCCAGGGATGGCTACACCTTC
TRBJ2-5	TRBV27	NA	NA	CASSFLQGWEETQYF	TGTGCCAGCAGTTTTCTACAGGGCTGGGAAGAGACCCAGTACTTC
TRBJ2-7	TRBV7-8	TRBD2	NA	CASSLTGLTYEQYF	TGTGCCAGCAGCTTAACGGGACTAACTTACGAGCAGTACTTC
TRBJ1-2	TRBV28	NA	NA	CASSLTYGYTF	TGTGCCAGCAGTTTAACGTATGGCTACACCTTC
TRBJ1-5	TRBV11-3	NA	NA	CASSLDLGRGLKHF	TGTGCCAGCAGCTTAGATCTAGGACGGGGGCTGAAGCATTTT
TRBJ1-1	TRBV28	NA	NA	CASTQTNTEAFF	TGTGCCAGCACACAAACGAACACTGAAGCTTTCTTT
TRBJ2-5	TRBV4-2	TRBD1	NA	CASSQSQGEETQYF	TGTGCCAGCAGCCAATCACAGGGGGAGGAGACCCAGTACTTC
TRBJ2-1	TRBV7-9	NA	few	CASSQKRGSYNEQFF	TGTGCCAGCAGCCAGAAAAGGGGCTCCTACAATGAGCAGTTCTTC
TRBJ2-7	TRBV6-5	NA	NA	CASSQNTGVHEQYF	TGTGCCAGCAGTCAAAACACGGGAGTTCACGAGCAGTACTTC
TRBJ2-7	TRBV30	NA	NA	CAWRGSRGRDEQYF	TGTGCCTGGAGAGGGTCTCGGGGTCGTGACGAGCAGTACTTC
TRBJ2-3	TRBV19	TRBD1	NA	CASSIGTGTDTQYF	TGTGCCAGTAGTATCGGGACAGGCACAGATACGCAGTATTTT
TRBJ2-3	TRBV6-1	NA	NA	CASSHTDTQYF	TGTGCCAGCAGCCACACAGATACGCAGTATTTT
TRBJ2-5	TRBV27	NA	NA	CASSLSSGPRETQYF	TGTGCCAGCAGTTTATCGTCGGGCCCTCGGGAGACCCAGTACTTC
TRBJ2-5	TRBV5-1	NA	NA	CASRLTIQETQYF	TGCGCCAGCAGGCTTACGATTCAAGAGACCCAGTACTTC
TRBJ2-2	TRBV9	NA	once	CASSSPRRGLAGKTGELFF	TGTGCCAGCAGCTCCCCGCGCAGGGGGCTAGCGGGAAAAACCGGGGAGCTGTTTTTT
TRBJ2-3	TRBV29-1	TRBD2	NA	CSVGVAGGVVDTQYF	TGCAGCGTTGGTGTAGCGGGAGGGGTAGTGGATACGCAGTATTTT
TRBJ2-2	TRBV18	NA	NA	CASSPDQLGPGELFF	TGTGCCAGCTCACCAGACCAACTGGGCCCCGGGGAGCTGTTTTTT
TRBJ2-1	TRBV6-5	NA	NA	CASSQYNEQFF	TGTGCCAGCAGTCAGTATAATGAGCAGTTCTTC
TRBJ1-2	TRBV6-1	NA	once	CATREPSTNYGYTF	TGTGCCACCCGAGAACCCAGCACTAACTATGGCTACACCTTC
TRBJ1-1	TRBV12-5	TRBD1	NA	CASGSTGVRSTEAFF	TGTGCTAGTGGGTCTACAGGGGTGCGGTCCACTGAAGCTTTCTTT
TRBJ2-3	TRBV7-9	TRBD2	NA	CASSLVGREGLF	TGTGCCAGCAGCTTAGTAGGGCGGGAGGGCCTTTTT
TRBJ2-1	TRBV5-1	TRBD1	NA	CASSLKSGGHEQFF	TGCGCCAGCAGCTTGAAGTCAGGGGGACATGAGCAGTTCTTC
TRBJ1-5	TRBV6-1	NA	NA	CASSEAYGSANQPQHF	TGTGCCAGCAGTGAAGCGTATGGGAGTGCCAATCAGCCCCAGCATTTT
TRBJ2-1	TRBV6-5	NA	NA	CASSYGRRGNNEQFF	TGTGCCAGCAGTTACGGGCGGAGAGGGAACAATGAGCAGTTCTTC
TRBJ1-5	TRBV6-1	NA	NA	CASSDRGSSNQPQHF	TGTGCCAGCAGTGACAGGGGAAGCAGCAATCAGCCCCAGCATTTT
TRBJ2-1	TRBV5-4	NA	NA	CASRGDFSSYNEQFF	TGTGCCAGCAGGGGGGACTTCAGCTCCTACAATGAGCAGTTCTTC
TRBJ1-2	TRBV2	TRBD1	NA	CASSENRDSYGYTF	TGTGCCAGCAGTGAGAACCGGGACAGCTATGGCTACACCTTC
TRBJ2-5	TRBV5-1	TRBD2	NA	CASSLDATSGTTQYF	TGCGCCAGCAGCCTCGATGCGACTAGCGGAACGACCCAGTACTTC
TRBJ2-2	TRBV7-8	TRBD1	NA	CASSLGGQASNTGELFF	TGTGCCAGCAGTTTAGGCGGACAGGCTTCGAACACCGGGGAGCTGTTTTTT
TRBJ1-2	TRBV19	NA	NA	CASSIGVSNYGYTF	TGTGCCAGTAGTATCGGGGTGTCTAACTATGGCTACACCTTC
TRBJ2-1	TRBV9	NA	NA	CAKGEGAEPIQVMSYNEQFF	TGTGCCAAAGGGGAAGGCGCGGAGCCAATCCAGGTTATGTCCTACAATGAGCAGTTCTTC
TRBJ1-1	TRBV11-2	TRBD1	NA	CASSPGQGATEAFF	TGTGCCAGCAGCCCAGGACAGGGGGCCACTGAAGCTTTCTTT
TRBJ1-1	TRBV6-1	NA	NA	CASSEQWNTEAFF	TGTGCCAGCAGTGAACAGTGGAACACTGAAGCTTTCTTT
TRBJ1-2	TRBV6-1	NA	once	CASTTPGYTF	TGTGCCAGCACGACACCCGGCTACACCTTC
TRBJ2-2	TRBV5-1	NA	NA	CASSLQLNGELFF	TGCGCCAGCAGCTTGCAGTTGAACGGGGAGCTGTTTTTT
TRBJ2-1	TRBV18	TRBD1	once	CASSPDRLLYNEQFF	TGTGCCAGCTCACCGGACAGGCTCCTGTACAATGAGCAGTTCTTC
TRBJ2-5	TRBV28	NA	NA	CASSSTVQETQYF	TGTGCCAGCAGTAGCACAGTTCAAGAGACCCAGTACTTC
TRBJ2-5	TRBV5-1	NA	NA	CASSLAGDLLETQYF	TGCGCCAGCAGCTTGGCAGGGGATTTGCTAGAGACCCAGTACTTC
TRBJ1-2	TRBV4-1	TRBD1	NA	CASSSGDRYGYTF	TGCGCCAGCAGCTCAGGGGACAGATATGGCTACACCTTC
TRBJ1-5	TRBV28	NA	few	CASSSRVHQPQHF	TGTGCCAGCAGTTCCCGGGTTCACCAGCCCCAGCATTTT